Described below is a single T cell receptor beta chain sequence and its context. Its recognized antigen is unknown. Per-base quality was not reported, and no clone a single base away is much larger than it. The data stem from a study of T cell clonotyping in hematopoietic cell transplantation (dated by TCRdb to about 2021). For context, the study as a whole: Recipient samples taken before transplant were collected after cytoreduction. In the study, 135 blood samples were gathered from 35 consecutive transplant recipients and their related donors. Recruitment of patients ran from 2015 to early 2017, and follow-up continued until late 2020 or until death.

Counted from cysteine to phenylalanine, this CDR3 has 16 amino acids. The only DNA kept is the CDR3, 48 bases in frame from the first base. CDR1 SGHRS and CDR2 YFSETQ were looked up in the germline V gene. From V the trimming removes 4 bases and from J it removes 2 bases, while the gene matches leave 10 bases of the junction unaccounted for. Beyond this particular receptor, the publication reports: Sample size was limited, and cells were not sorted, so CD4 and CD8 repertoire contributions could not be separated. A decrease in recipient TCR diversity was observed after transplant, and a progressive increase in pathologically expanded clonotypes was seen from day 30 to day 180. Overlap with donor repertoires was found for only a small fraction of recipient repertoires, with over 95% found to appear de novo at the given depth. Broader posttransplant TCR repertoire diversity was predicted by donor and pretransplant recipient Inverse Simpson Index values.

The immunoSEQ assay, a bias-controlled multiplex PCR with V- and J-specific primers, was used to amplify TCR beta CDR3 regions from genomic DNA. In a second PCR step, a proprietary barcode and Illumina adapter sequences were attached to the CDR3 amplicons. An Illumina MiSeq instrument was used for sequencing of the CDR3 libraries. On the authors' methods: Export and quality control were performed with immunoSEQ Analyzer 3.0, and downstream analyses were performed with R Bioconductor and Immunarch. Repertoire metrics were calculated using only productive rearrangements within the normalized downsampled data set. Pathologically expanded clonotypes were defined as those larger than 5 templates in the normalized cohort. The Inverse Simpson Index was used to measure repertoire diversity. To capture all clonotypes, the CMV-specificity analyses were run on the non-normalized data set. Not all clones reach the TCRdb copy of this immuneACCESS table, which keeps in-frame sequences only. Checked studies attribute under half of the gap to unresolved V genes and leave the rest unexplained. D and trimming come from the DNA, and the V and J calls and clone size come from that table. Within this sample are approximately 22,000 clones, with around 90% of them counted one time only. The top ten clones comprise 3.7% of the sample.

What the time point label conveys for this sample: recipient sample about 28 days before transplant, after cytoreduction. Blood from recipients was drawn about 28 days before transplant and again at days 30, 100 and 180 after transplant. Using Nuclei Lysis Solution, genomic DNA was extracted from unfractionated peripheral blood mononuclear cells that were either fresh or cryopreserved. This specimen was peripheral blood mononuclear cells, taken before stem cell transplant. The rearrangement combines TRBV5-1 with TRBJ2-7; TRBD2 lines up with 9 middle nucleotides. The sequence was obtained from a man younger than 35 with biphenotypic leukemia. Some clones in this sample may be carry-over from other donors' samples. The CDR3 has the sequence CASSPRGSGRPYEQYF. The nucleotide sequence reads as follows: TGCGCCAGCAGCCCACGCGGGAGCGGGAGGCCCTACGAGCAGTACTTC.